Presented here are 14 T cell receptor beta chains from one specimen sequenced in a study of tumor-infiltrating lymphocytes in localized non-small cell lung cancer. TCRdb's copy holds only in-frame clones and misses some; the assay was immunoSEQ multiplex PCR. The table records about 23,000 clones, approximately 73% of them present only once. Specimen: lung tumor tissue. The source is a human donor with non-small cell lung cancer.

The chain combines TRBV7-9 with TRBJ2-2; D call uncertain. V lost 4 bases and J 7 bases, leaving 10 bases between the germline ends. CDR3 length equals 13 residues. Germline V gene data show CDR1 as SEHNR and CDR2 as FQNEAQ (reference sequence). The CDR3 reads CASSSRAGGELFF. The CDR3 coding sequence is TGTGCCAGCAGCTCTCGGGCAGGCGGGGAGCTGTTTTTT.

V is TRBV7-2 and J is TRBJ2-7, with a tentative D call TRBD1 (5 bases). The CDR3 is made up of 13 amino acids. V shed 1 base and J shed 6 bases, with 10 bases lying between them. Germline CDR1 is SGHTA and CDR2 is FQGNSA. CDR3 amino acids: CASSLGQGGEQYF. The CDR3 nucleotides are TGTGCCAGCAGCTTAGGGCAGGGTGGCGAGCAGTACTTC.

The V call is TRBV7-2, the J call TRBJ1-2, with D maybe TRBD1 (5 bases). V gave up 2 bases and J gave up 8 bases, with 21 bases separating them. Germline V lookup: CDR1 SGHTA, CDR2 FQGNSA. The CDR3 extends over 16 amino acids. The CDR3 protein is CASSLSPTSGVRGYTF. The DNA for the CDR3 is TGTGCCAGCAGCTTATCCCCGACCTCGGGGGTGAGGGGCTACACCTTC.

V is TRBV5-4 and J is TRBJ1-6; D not certain. Per the germline V gene, CDR1 is SGHNT and CDR2 is YYREEE (reference sequence). This CDR3 has 16 residues. With 1 base removed from V and 3 bases from J, the gap between germline ends came to 11 bases. CDR3 in amino acids: CASSLWGTDYNSPLHF. The CDR3 DNA follows: TGTGCCAGCAGCTTGTGGGGAACGGACTATAATTCACCCCTCCACTTT.

The gene calls are TRBV6-6 and TRBJ2-3; 9 bases fit TRBD1. Germline assignment: CDR1 MNHNY and CDR2 SVGAGI (reference sequence). CDR3 length equals 15 residues. The ends lost 6 bases at V and 4 bases at J; junction bases unmatched: 8. In DNA, the CDR3 is TGTGCCAGCAGCCCCGACAGGGGGTCCGCAGATACGCAGTATTTT. Protein sequence: CASSPDRGSADTQYF.

This clone was seen more than once but under ten times. V gene TRBV7-2 combines with J gene TRBJ2-1; possibly TRBD1 for D (5 bases). Trimming stripped 5 bases from V and 9 bases from J, with 11 bases between. Germline V gene data show CDR1 as SGHTA and CDR2 as FQGNSA. The CDR3 is 12 amino acids. The CDR3, as DNA: TGTGCCAGCAGCCGAGACAGAACTGAGCAGTTCTTC. Translation: CASSRDRTEQFF.

J is TRBJ2-5 and V is TRBV11-3; 16 nucleotides align to TRBD2. The CDR3 extends over 15 amino acids. V gave up 8 bases and J gave up 5 bases; unmatched junction bases: 5. The germline V gene has CDR1 SGHNT and CDR2 YENEEA. The DNA of the CDR3 is TGTGCCAGCGGGACTAGCGGGGGGGCCTTGGAGACCCAGTACTTC. It translates to CASGTSGGALETQYF.

This clone was counted only a few times. V gene TRBV6-6 combines with J gene TRBJ2-2; the D is unclear. CDR1 and CDR2 (germline): MNHNY, SVGAGI (reference sequence). V lost 3 bases, J lost 7 bases, and 12 bases lay in between. CDR3 length equals 14 residues. The CDR3 nucleotides are TGTGCCAGCAGTTATGCGAGTCAGGTCGGGGAGCTGTTTTTT. This encodes CASSYASQVGELFF.

This rearrangement joins TRBV5-6 to TRBJ2-7; D gene uncertain. Trimming removed 1 base from V and 1 base from J, with 9 bases in between. The CDR3 is 14 amino acids. From germline, CDR1 is SGHDT and CDR2 YYEEEE. CDR3 in DNA: TGTGCCAGCAGCTTGATTTTGGGATCCTACGAGCAGTACTTC. Translating it yields CASSLILGSYEQYF.

The chain links TRBV30 to TRBJ2-2; D unresolved. CDR1 and CDR2 from the germline V gene are GTSNPN and SVGIG (reference sequence). Deletions cut 6 bases from V and 5 bases from J, with 19 bases between. This CDR3 spans 15 amino acids. CDR3: CACLAIPRWTGELFF. The DNA for the CDR3 is TGTGCCTGCCTGGCTATCCCAAGGTGGACCGGGGAGCTGTTTTTT.

Notes on this clone: The sample holds other DNA sequences that translate to the same CDR3. The genes are TRBV9 and TRBJ2-1; D is unclear. The CDR3 runs to 15 residues. V was pared by 2 bases and J by 0 bases, with 9 bases between. Germline CDR1 is SGDLS and CDR2 is YYNGEE. CDR3 DNA: TGTGCCAGCAGCGTGAAAGTAAGCTCCTACAATGAGCAGTTCTTC. It translates to CASSVKVSSYNEQFF.

The rearrangement links TRBV11-3 to TRBJ2-1; D ambiguous. Trimming pared 2 bases from V and 5 bases from J, leaving 7 bases between. Germline CDR1 is SGHNT and CDR2 is YENEEA. The CDR3 consists of 13 residues. The CDR3 region has the DNA TGTGCCAGCAGCTTACTGGGGAACAATGAGCAGTTCTTC. Amino acid sequence: CASSLLGNNEQFF.

The DNA of the CDR3 is TGTGCCAGCAGCTCCCAGAGACAGTTTTCTGGAAACACCATATATTTT. Translation gives CASSSQRQFSGNTIYF. The chain is built from TRBV7-9 and TRBJ1-3; a weak D match, TRBD1 (5 bases). This CDR3 spans 16 amino acids. V lost 4 bases and J lost 1, with 14 bases in between. Looked up from germline, CDR1 is SEHNR and CDR2 is FQNEAQ (reference sequence).

The table lists this clone with a count of one. V is TRBV9 and J is TRBJ2-2; D might be TRBD1 (5 bases). Germline V gene lookup returns CDR1 SGDLS and CDR2 YYNGEE. The length of the CDR3 is 16 residues. Trimming removed 1 base from V and 3 bases from J, with 13 bases in between. The CDR3 spells CASSVSPGQDTGELFF. CDR3 sequence (DNA): TGTGCCAGCAGCGTAAGTCCAGGGCAGGACACCGGGGAGCTGTTTTTT.